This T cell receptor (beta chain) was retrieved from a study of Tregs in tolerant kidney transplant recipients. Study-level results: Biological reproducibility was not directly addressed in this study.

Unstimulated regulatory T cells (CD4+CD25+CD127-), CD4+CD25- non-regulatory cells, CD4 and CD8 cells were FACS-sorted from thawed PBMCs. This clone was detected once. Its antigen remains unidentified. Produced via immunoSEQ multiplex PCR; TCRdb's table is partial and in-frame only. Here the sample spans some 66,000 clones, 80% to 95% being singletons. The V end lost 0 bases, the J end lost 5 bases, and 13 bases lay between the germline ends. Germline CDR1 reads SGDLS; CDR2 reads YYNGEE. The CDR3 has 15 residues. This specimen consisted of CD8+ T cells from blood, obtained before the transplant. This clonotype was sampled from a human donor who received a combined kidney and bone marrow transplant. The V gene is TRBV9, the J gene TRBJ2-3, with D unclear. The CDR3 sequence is CASSVDGAFVDTQYF. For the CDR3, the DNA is TGTGCCAGCAGCGTAGACGGAGCGTTCGTAGATACGCAGTATTTT.